These 19 T cell receptor beta chains were sequenced from one sample in a study of radiation and T cells in renal cell carcinoma. Treatment given: 15 Gy SBRT to primary tumor, nephrectomy 4 weeks later. The method was immunoSEQ multiplex PCR; TCRdb's version includes in-frame clones alone and lacks a portion of them. The sample records approximately 17,000 clones, about half being singletons. The specimen was tumor tissue, collected from a patient whose treatment included radiotherapy and nephrectomy. These receptors originate from an older woman with renal cell carcinoma.

A few counts support this clone. V usage is TRBV7-3 and J usage is TRBJ2-1, with D unresolved. CDR1 and CDR2 from the germline V gene are SGHTA and FQGTGA. The CDR3 spans 11 residues. Trimming removed 5 bases from V and 6 bases from J, with 5 bases in between. The CDR3 region is CASSLTNEQFF. For the CDR3, the DNA is TGTGCCAGCAGCCTGACCAATGAGCAGTTCTTC.

The V call is TRBV5-1, the J call TRBJ2-5; a weak D match, TRBD2 (7 bases). Trimming pared 3 bases from V and 5 bases from J, leaving 20 bases between. This CDR3 spans 16 amino acids. Germline CDR1 is SGHRS and CDR2 is YFSETQ. For the CDR3, the DNA is TGCGCCAGCAGCTCGATGGGGCGGGGGCAGGCGGAGACCCAGTACTTC. Residues: CASSSMGRGQAETQYF.

This clone was recorded at least ten times. Its ends do not fully match the called genes, so a read error is possible. The chain uses TRBV2 and TRBJ1-4; no clear D gene. Germline V gene data show CDR1 as SNHLY and CDR2 as FYNNEI. This CDR3 region has 15 residues. The CDR3 here is CANSRNGATNEKLFF. DNA for the CDR3: TGTGCCAACAGTAGGAACGGTGCAACTAATGAAAAACTGTTTTTT.

Note on this clone: Its ends do not fully match the called genes, so a read error is possible. The J gene is TRBJ2-7, the V gene TRBV27, with D perhaps matching TRBD1 or TRBD2 (6 bases each). The CDR3 loop spans 15 amino acids. The germline V gene encodes CDR1 MNHEY and CDR2 SMNVEV (reference sequence). The CDR3 DNA is TGTGCCAGCAGGCCAAGGAGGGGGGCCGGTCCAGAGCTGTACTTC. Amino acid sequence: CASRPRRGAGPELYF.

The chain combines TRBV4-1 with TRBJ2-3; D unclear. This CDR3 contains 14 residues. Germline assignment: CDR1 MGHRA and CDR2 YSYEKL. The V end lost 0 bases, the J end lost 1 base, and 5 bases lay between the germline ends. The CDR3 DNA reads TGCGCCAGCAGCCAAGATTCCCGCACAGATACGCAGTATTTT. Translated, it gives CASSQDSRTDTQYF.

This chain connects TRBV6-5 to TRBJ1-6, with D uncertain. CDR1 MNHEY and CDR2 SVGAGI come from the germline V gene. Trimming removed 6 bases at V and 6 bases at J, with 6 bases between. CDR3 length: 12 residues. The CDR3 DNA is TGTGCCAGCAGCGAGGTTAATTCACCCCTCCACTTT. Its protein is CASSEVNSPLHF.

This chain joins TRBV5-1 and TRBJ1-1; 10 bases are a match to TRBD1. From germline, CDR1 is SGHRS and CDR2 YFSETQ. Trimming cost V 3 bases and J 4 bases; bases outside gene matches: 3. The length of the CDR3 is 14 residues. The CDR3 reads CASSWTGGVTEAFF. As DNA, the CDR3 is TGCGCCAGCAGCTGGACAGGGGGAGTCACTGAAGCTTTCTTT.

This clone was observed a few times. This chain connects TRBV6-5 to TRBJ1-1; D gene uncertain. Germline CDR1 reads MNHEY; CDR2 reads SVGAGI. This CDR3 has 12 residues. V dropped 6 bases and J dropped 4 bases, with 9 bases sitting between them. CDR3 bases: TGTGCCAGCAGATTGGGTAGCACTGAAGCTTTCTTT. Translating it yields CASRLGSTEAFF.

This clone was found many times. The chain combines TRBV9 with TRBJ2-1; D ambiguous. The CDR3 is made up of 15 amino acids. In germline, CDR1 is SGDLS, CDR2 YYNGEE. Trimming stripped 7 bases from V and 9 bases from J, with 23 bases between. CDR3 nucleotides: TGTGCCAGCTCTTCCCCTGTGAGGTCTTCTGGTGAGCAGTTCTTC. Its protein is CASSSPVRSSGEQFF.

The chain couples TRBV2 to TRBJ2-3; D might be TRBD2 (5 bases). The germline gives CDR1 SNHLY, CDR2 FYNNEI. Deletions cut 1 base from V and 1 base from J, with 9 bases between. The CDR3 sequence is 15 residues long. The CDR3 DNA sequence: TGTGCCAGCAGTGAAGGGCTAGCAGGCACAGATACGCAGTATTTT. It encodes CASSEGLAGTDTQYF.

Only a few counts were recorded for this clone. CDR3 sequence (DNA): TGTGCCAGCAGTTTATGGGTCCCATCAGAAACAGATTACGAGCAGTACTTC. Translation: CASSLWVPSETDYEQYF. V gene TRBV28 combines with J gene TRBJ2-7; no clear D. This CDR3 has 17 residues. With 0 bases removed from V and 4 bases from J, the gap between germline ends came to 19 bases. Germline V CDR1 and CDR2: MDHEN, SYDVKM.

This clone has only one observation. J is TRBJ2-5 and V is TRBV9, with D perhaps being TRBD1 or TRBD2 (5 bases each). Germline CDR1 is SGDLS and CDR2 is YYNGEE. Trimming left V 2 bases short and J 1 base short, with 9 bases between. There are 14 residues in the CDR3. CDR3 sequence: CASSVEGRQETQYF. Here the CDR3 DNA reads TGTGCCAGCAGCGTCGAGGGACGCCAAGAGACCCAGTACTTC.

The chain employs TRBV10-3 and TRBJ1-2; TRBD1 might be the D (5 bases). Trimming stripped 5 bases from V and 9 bases from J, with 16 bases between. The CDR3 is 13 residues long. Germline V CDR1 and CDR2: ENHRY, SYGVKD. CDR3 bases: TGTGCCATCAGTTACCGACAGTGGGATAGCTACACCTTC. Its protein is CAISYRQWDSYTF.

This clone is labeled medium-sized. This sequence joins TRBV7-6 and TRBJ1-5; 8 bases line up with TRBD1. Germline V CDR1 and CDR2: SGHVS, FNYEAQ. With V trimmed by 4 bases and J by 4 bases, 3 bases remained unmatched. CDR3 length equals 14 residues. CDR3 region: CASSSTGGNQPQHF. In DNA form, the CDR3 reads TGTGCCAGCAGCTCAACAGGGGGTAATCAGCCCCAGCATTTT. The whole variable domain, remainder taken from reference TRBV7-6 and TRBJ1-5, is GAGVSQSPRYKVTKRGQDVALRCDPISGHVSLYWYRQALGQGPEFLTYFNYEAQQDKSGLPNDRFSAERPEGSISTLTIQRTEQRDSAMYRCASSSTGGNQPQHFGDGTRLSIL.

In its sample, this clone was seen a few times. The chain carries TRBV29-1 and TRBJ2-1; no definite D call. V shed 1 base and J shed 9 bases, with 13 bases lying between them. This CDR3 has 13 amino acids. Per the germline V gene, CDR1 is SQVTM and CDR2 is ANQGSEA. The CDR3 is CSVEVGGRGEQFF. The CDR3 nucleotides are TGCAGCGTTGAAGTGGGCGGTCGTGGTGAGCAGTTCTTC.

DNA for the CDR3: TGTGCCAGCAGTTTAGCGGTCTTTAACTATGGCTACACCTTC. Its protein product is CASSLAVFNYGYTF. The gene calls are TRBV28 and TRBJ1-2; no clear D. The CDR3 sequence is 14 residues long. V dropped 2 bases and J dropped 1 base, with 8 bases sitting between them. Germline-derived CDR1 and CDR2 are MDHEN and SYDVKM.

V usage is TRBV4-2 and J usage is TRBJ2-1; 7 bases map to TRBD1. The CDR3 has 14 residues. The germline gives CDR1 LGHNA, CDR2 YNFKEQ. V trimming: 0 bases; J trimming: 9 bases; junction bases outside the gene matches: 5. For the CDR3, the DNA is TGTGCCAGCAGCCAAGATAACAGGGGAAGTGAGCAGTTCTTC. Its protein product is CASSQDNRGSEQFF.

This chain uses TRBV6-4 with TRBJ1-1, with TRBD1 as a possible D gene (6 bases). V lost 8 bases and J 2 bases, leaving 15 bases between the germline ends. Germline assignment: CDR1 MRHNA and CDR2 SNTAGT. There are 14 residues in the CDR3. The CDR3 DNA reads as TGTGCCAGCCGCAAAGACAGGCAAAACACTGAAGCTTTCTTT. It translates to CASRKDRQNTEAFF.

This clone was recorded a few times. The gene calls are TRBV7-2 and TRBJ1-1; 7 bases agree with TRBD1. The CDR3 consists of 13 residues. The germline V gene encodes CDR1 SGHTA and CDR2 FQGNSA. The trim removed 3 bases at V and 4 bases at J, leaving 2 bases unmatched. CDR3 DNA sequence: TGTGCCAGCAGCTTCAGGGGGGCCACTGAAGCTTTCTTT. It is translated as CASSFRGATEAFF.